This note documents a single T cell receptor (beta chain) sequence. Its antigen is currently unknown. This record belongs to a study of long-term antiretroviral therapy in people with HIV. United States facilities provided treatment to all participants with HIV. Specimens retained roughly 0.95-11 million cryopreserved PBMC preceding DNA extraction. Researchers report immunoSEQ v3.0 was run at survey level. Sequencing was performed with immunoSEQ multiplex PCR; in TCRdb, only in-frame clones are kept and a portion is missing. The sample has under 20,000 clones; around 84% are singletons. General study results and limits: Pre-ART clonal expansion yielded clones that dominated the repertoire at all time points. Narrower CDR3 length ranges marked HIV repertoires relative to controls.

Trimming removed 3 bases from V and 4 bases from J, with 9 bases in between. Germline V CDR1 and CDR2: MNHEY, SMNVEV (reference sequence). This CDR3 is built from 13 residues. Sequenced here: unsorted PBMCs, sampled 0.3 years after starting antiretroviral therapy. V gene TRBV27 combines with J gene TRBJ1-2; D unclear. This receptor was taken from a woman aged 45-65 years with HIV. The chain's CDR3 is CASSFGGLYGYTF. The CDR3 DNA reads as TGTGCCAGCAGTTTCGGCGGCCTCTATGGCTACACCTTC.